This TCR beta chain came from a study of control samples from healthy donors and cancer patients. This CDR3 has 15 residues. V was shortened by 2 bases and J by 2 bases, with 12 bases between the two germline ends. The germline V gene has CDR1 MNHEY and CDR2 SVGEGT. Using immunoSEQ multiplex PCR, the repertoire was profiled, and TCRdb retains in-frame clones only, with some absent. Here the sample spans around 180,000 clones, 90% to 95% being singletons. Sequencing was carried out using blood. The genes are TRBV6-2 or TRBV6-3 and TRBJ1-1; perhaps TRBD1 as D (5 bases). This TCR derives from a woman between 18 and 29 years old in good health. The CDR3 DNA sequence: TGTGCCAGCAGTTACCCCGGGACGTATAACACTGAAGCTTTCTTT. Residues: CASSYPGTYNTEAFF.